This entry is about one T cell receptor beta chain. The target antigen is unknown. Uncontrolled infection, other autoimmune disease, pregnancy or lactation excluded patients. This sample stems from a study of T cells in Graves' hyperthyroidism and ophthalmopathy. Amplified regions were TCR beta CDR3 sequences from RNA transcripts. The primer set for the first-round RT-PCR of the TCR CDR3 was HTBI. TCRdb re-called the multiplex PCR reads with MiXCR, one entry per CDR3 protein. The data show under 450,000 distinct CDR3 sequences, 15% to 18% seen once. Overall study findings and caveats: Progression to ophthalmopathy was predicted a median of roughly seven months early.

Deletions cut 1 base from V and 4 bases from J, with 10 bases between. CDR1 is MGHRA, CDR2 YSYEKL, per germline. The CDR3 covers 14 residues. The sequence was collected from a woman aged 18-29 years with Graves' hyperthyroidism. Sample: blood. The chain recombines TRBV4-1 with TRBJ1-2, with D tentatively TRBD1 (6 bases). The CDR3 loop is CASSQGTEFYGYTF. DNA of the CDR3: TGCGCCAGCAGCCAAGGGACAGAGTTCTATGGCTACACCTTC.